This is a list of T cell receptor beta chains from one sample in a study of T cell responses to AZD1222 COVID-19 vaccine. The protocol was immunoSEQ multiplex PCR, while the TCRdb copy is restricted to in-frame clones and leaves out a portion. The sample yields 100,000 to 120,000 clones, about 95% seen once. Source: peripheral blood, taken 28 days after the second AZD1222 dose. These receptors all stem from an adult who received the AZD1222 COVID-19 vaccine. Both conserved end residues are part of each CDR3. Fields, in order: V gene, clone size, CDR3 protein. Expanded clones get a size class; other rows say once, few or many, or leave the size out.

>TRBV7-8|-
CASSFGGGPDTQYF
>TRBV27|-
CASSLGRAGNTIYF
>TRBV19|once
CASSIGPAFSTEAFF
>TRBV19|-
CASSKGLGWTTNEKLFF
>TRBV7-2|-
CASSLGLGGGANVLTF
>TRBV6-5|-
CASSYGIGELFF
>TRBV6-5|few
CASSSRTGEGTEAFF
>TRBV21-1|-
CASSERGGEVYGYTF
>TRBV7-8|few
CASSLGTVTMNTEAFF
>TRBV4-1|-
CASSQGDRLGNTEAFF
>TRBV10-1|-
CASYTVHRGRTGSILNTIYF
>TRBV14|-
CASSQDLRVHEQYF
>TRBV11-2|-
CASSFMPGTYNEQFF
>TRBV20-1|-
CSASPRTDTQYF
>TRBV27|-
CASLGTGTDSRAFF
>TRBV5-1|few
CASSSFGTTSGKLGNEQYF
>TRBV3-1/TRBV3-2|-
CASSQAPADTIYF
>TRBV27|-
CASSAAAPYEQYF
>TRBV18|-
CASSPGTGNTEAFF
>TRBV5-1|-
CASSVSEPNTGELFF
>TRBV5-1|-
CASSLVSGGAYGYTF
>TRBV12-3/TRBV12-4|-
CASSPRTKDTQYF
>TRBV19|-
CASSKGRGPQHF
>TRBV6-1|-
CASSERDNTEAFF
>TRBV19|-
CASSMTDNSPLHF
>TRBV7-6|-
CASSLRTSGLTDTQYF
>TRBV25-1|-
CASNPTGWALNEQFF
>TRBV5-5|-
CASSLQASTSYEQYF
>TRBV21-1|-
CASSKDSRGLSKDTQYF
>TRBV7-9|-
CASSLAGGSVPEAFF
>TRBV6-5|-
CASSRTGEGTEAFF
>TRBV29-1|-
CSARSGVNYGYTF
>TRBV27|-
CASSRYLGSNQPQHF
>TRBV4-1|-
CASRGHLKNTEAFF
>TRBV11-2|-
CASSTLGSPGGPSYEQYF
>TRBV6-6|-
CASSYGGRGDEKLFF
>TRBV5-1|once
CASSVLAGTNEQFF
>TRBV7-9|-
CASSLGLGSGNTIYF
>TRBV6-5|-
CASSSWGQGGGEQYF
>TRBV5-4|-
CASSLDGGLNTEAFF
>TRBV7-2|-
CASSLGLDLNEQFF
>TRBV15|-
CATSRDSAPSSSEAFF
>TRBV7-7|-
CASSLFPLADTQYF
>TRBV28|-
CATNSYNEQFF
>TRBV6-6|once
CASSSSELNEKLFF
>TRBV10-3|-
CAISRDQRGYGYTF
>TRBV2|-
CASTSERVYNEQFF